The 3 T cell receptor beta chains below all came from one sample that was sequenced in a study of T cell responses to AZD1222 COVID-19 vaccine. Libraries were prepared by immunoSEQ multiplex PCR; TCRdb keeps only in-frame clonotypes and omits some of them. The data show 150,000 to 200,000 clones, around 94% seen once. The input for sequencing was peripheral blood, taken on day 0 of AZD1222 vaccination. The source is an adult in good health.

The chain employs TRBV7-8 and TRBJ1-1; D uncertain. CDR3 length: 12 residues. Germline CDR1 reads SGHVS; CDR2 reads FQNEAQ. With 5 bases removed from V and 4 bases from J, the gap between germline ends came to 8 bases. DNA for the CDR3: TGTGCCAGCAGCCCCAAGTGCACTGAAGCTTTCTTT. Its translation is CASSPKCTEAFF.

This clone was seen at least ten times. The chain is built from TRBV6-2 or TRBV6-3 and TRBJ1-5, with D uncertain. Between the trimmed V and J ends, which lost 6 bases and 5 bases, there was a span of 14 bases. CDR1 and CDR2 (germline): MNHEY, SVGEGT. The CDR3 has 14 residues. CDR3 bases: TGTGCCAGCAGCCACGGGGAAAGCCATCAGCCCCAGCATTTT. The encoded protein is CASSHGESHQPQHF.

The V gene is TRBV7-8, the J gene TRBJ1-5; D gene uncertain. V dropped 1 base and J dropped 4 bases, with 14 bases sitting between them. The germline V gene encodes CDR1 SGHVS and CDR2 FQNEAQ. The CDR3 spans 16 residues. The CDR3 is CASSLEVATLNQPQHF. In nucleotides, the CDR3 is TGTGCCAGCAGCTTAGAAGTTGCCACCTTAAATCAGCCCCAGCATTTT.